Given below is one TCR beta chain in context. Its antigen is not identified. Clones were read by immunoSEQ multiplex PCR, and TCRdb kept only the in-frame ones, dropping some. The table lists about 50,000 clones, around 90% of them singletons. The data are from a study of OX40 agonist ivuxolimab in advanced cancers. Background on the study: It was ivuxolimab, an agonistic anti-OX40 (CD134) antibody, that patients were treated with. Antecedent anti-PD-1, anti-PD-L1 or anti-CTLA-4 therapy was permissible, with roughly 40% having received some. Dose-escalation patients suffered from hepatocellular carcinoma, melanoma, renal cell or head and neck cancer.

This CDR3 spans 17 amino acids. With 5 bases clipped from V and 2 bases from J, the junction kept 14 bases outside the gene matches. Per germline, CDR1 SGHVS and CDR2 FNYEAQ. Whole-study results and caveats: Both CD4+ and CD8+ T cell populations in blood had undergone clonal expansion by week 6 at 0.1 to 3.0 mg/kg.

The receptor was isolated from an adult with an advanced solid tumor such as melanoma, head and neck, liver or kidney cancer. This specimen consisted of CD4+ or CD8+ T cells sorted from blood, obtained in a trial of the OX40 agonist ivuxolimab. The J gene is TRBJ2-7, the V gene TRBV7-6; 8 bases map to TRBD1. CDR3 loop: CASSLYSNPRGPYEQYF. The CDR3 DNA reads as TGTGCCAGCAGCCTGTACTCCAATCCCAGGGGGCCCTACGAGCAGTACTTC.